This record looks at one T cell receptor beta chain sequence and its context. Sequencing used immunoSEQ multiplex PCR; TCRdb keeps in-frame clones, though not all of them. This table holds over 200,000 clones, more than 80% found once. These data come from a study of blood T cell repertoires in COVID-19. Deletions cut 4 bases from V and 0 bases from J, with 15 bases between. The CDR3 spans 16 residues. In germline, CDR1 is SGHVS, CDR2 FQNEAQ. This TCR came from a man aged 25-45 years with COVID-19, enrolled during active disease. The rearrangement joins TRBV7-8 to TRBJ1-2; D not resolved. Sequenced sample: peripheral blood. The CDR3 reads CASSSPSPGTNYGYTF. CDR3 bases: TGTGCCAGCAGCTCCCCATCCCCGGGGACTAACTATGGCTACACCTTC.